These 5 T cell receptor beta chains share one sample of origin, sequenced in a study of blood T cell repertoires in COVID-19. This table comes from immunoSEQ multiplex PCR, and its TCRdb copy is limited to in-frame clones, with some not included. This table has around 140,000 clones, approximately 86% appearing once. Sample: peripheral blood. These receptor sequences come from a woman aged 45-65 years with acute or convalescent COVID-19.

DNA for the CDR3: TGTGCCAGCAGCCTTAGCGGGGGACTAAACACCGGGGAGCTGTTTTTT. This encodes CASSLSGGLNTGELFF. The rearrangement joins TRBV6-6 to TRBJ2-2; 9 bases map to TRBD2. This CDR3 spans 16 amino acids. With 6 bases clipped from V and 2 bases from J, the junction kept 7 bases outside the gene matches. Germline lookup yields CDR1 MNHNY and CDR2 SVGAGI (reference sequence).

CDR3 region: CAISESTSMETQYF. CDR3 nucleotide sequence: TGTGCCATCAGTGAGTCGACTAGCATGGAGACCCAGTACTTC. The chain combines TRBV10-3 with TRBJ2-5; TRBD2 agrees at 7 bases. This CDR3 is 14 amino acids long. From germline, CDR1 is ENHRY and CDR2 SYGVKD. The trim removed 0 bases at V and 5 bases at J, leaving 3 bases unmatched.

V usage is TRBV27 and J usage is TRBJ1-1; the D is unclear. The germline CDR1 and CDR2 sequences are MNHEY and SMNVEV (reference sequence). The V and J ends lost 3 bases and 0 bases respectively, with 5 bases between them. The CDR3 is 13 residues long. DNA of the CDR3: TGTGCCAGCAGTTTTGAGGTGAACACTGAAGCTTTCTTT. It is translated as CASSFEVNTEAFF.

The chain employs TRBV19 and TRBJ2-3; unclear D gene. Trimming shortened V by 7 bases and J by 4 bases, and 6 bases separated the two germline ends. Germline CDR1 and CDR2: LNHDA and SQIVND (reference sequence). This CDR3 has 11 residues. The CDR3 region is CASKSPDTQYF. Here the CDR3 DNA reads TGTGCCAGTAAAAGCCCAGATACGCAGTATTTT.

There are a few counts of this clone. The chain has TRBV11-2 and TRBJ2-7; 7 bases line up with TRBD1. The CDR3 consists of 15 residues. The V gene end was trimmed by 5 bases and the J gene end by 2 bases; junction bases not matched to a gene: 9. The germline V gene encodes CDR1 SGHAT and CDR2 FQNNGV. CDR3 sequence reads: CASSQSQGSPYEQYF. CDR3 nucleotide sequence: TGTGCCAGCAGCCAGTCACAGGGGAGCCCCTACGAGCAGTACTTC. Supplemented by reference TRBV11-2 and TRBJ2-7, the full variable domain reads EAGVAQSPRYKIIEKRQSVAFWCNPISGHATLYWYQQILGQGPKLLIQFQNNGVVDDSQLPKDRFSAERLKGVDSTLKIQPAKLEDSAVYLCASSQSQGSPYEQYFGPGTRLTVT.